This TCR beta chain came from a study of response to subunit inactivated influenza vaccine. This CDR3 is 14 amino acids long. Germline V gene lookup returns CDR1 SGHDN and CDR2 FVKESK. TCRdb processed the RT-PCR reads anew with MiXCR; each CDR3 protein has one entry. The data hold about half a million distinct CDR3 sequences, with 25% observed a single time. General study points: T cells newly recruited by each seasonal influenza vaccination are few, the authors suggested.

On this clonotype itself: Its specificity is unknown. Compared with germline, one end of the junction differs, possibly owing to a read error.

The TCR comes from a man aged 50 to 60 who received an inactivated influenza vaccine. V usage is TRBV14 and J usage is TRBJ2-2; D not certain. The sample consisted of CD4+ T cells sorted from PBMCs, taken 4 to 6 days after vaccination. CDR3 residues: CAGSQHSSTGELFF. The CDR3 DNA sequence: TGTGCCGGCAGCCAACACAGTAGCACCGGGGAGCTGTTTTTT.